The rows below give T cell receptor beta chains drawn from one sample of a study of T cells in Graves' hyperthyroidism and ophthalmopathy. TCRdb recomputed calls from the multiplex PCR reads with MiXCR, one row per CDR3 protein. The sample lists 550,000 to 650,000 distinct CDR3 sequences, around 15% occurring once. Sequenced: blood. All receptors derive from a woman aged 35 to 49 with Graves' hyperthyroidism. The CDR3 runs from the conserved cysteine through the conserved F or W. The D gene is left open where the match is weak. Clone size is not always given. Where it is, it says once, few, many or a class for expanded clones.

>TRBJ2-1|many|.|TRBV5-5
CASSLWDPDNEQFF
TGTGCCAGCAGCTTATGGGACCCGGACAATGAGCAGTTCTTC
>TRBJ2-1|many|TRBD2|TRBV11-2
CASSLRAGTTLNEQFF
TGTGCCAGCAGCTTAAGGGCCGGGACTACTCTTAATGAGCAGTTCTTC
>TRBJ2-3|.|.|TRBV5-1
CASSWGGSERTDTQYF
TGCGCCAGCAGCTGGGGGGGCTCCGAGCGCACAGATACGCAGTATTTT
>TRBJ2-5|few|.|TRBV2
CASRSRAQETQYF
TGTGCCAGCAGAAGTAGGGCTCAAGAGACCCAGTACTTC
>TRBJ2-1|many|.|TRBV28
CASSPLREQFF
TGTGCCAGCAGTCCCCTCAGAGAGCAGTTCTTC
>TRBJ2-5|many|TRBD2|TRBV27
CASSLWGGATETQYF
TGTGCCAGCAGTTTATGGGGGGGTGCGACGGAGACCCAGTACTTC
>TRBJ2-5|.|TRBD2|TRBV5-5
CASRTGLAALQETQYF
TGTGCCAGCAGGACGGGACTAGCGGCCCTACAAGAGACCCAGTACTTC
>TRBJ2-7|many|.|TRBV2
CATQVTSYEQYF
TGTGCCACCCAGGTGACCTCCTACGAGCAGTACTTC
>TRBJ1-5|.|.|TRBV4-2
CASSQGWGNQPQHF
TGTGCCAGCAGCCAGGGTTGGGGCAATCAGCCCCAGCATTTT
>TRBJ1-1|.|.|TRBV3-1
CASSQVGVGTEAFF
TGTGCCAGCAGCCAGGTAGGGGTCGGCACTGAAGCTTTCTTT
>TRBJ2-5|many|.|TRBV18
CASSPPLREETQYF
TGTGCCAGCTCACCGCCCCTTCGAGAAGAGACCCAGTACTTC
>TRBJ1-2|many|.|TRBV6-5
CASSYGQAYGYTF
TGTGCCAGCAGTTACGGCCAGGCCTATGGCTACACCTTC
>TRBJ2-7|.|.|TRBV20-1
CSARDRDKQYF
TGCAGTGCTAGAGACAGGGACAAGCAGTACTTC
>TRBJ2-3|many|TRBD1|TRBV28
CASSPTGDKSTDTQYF
TGTGCCAGCAGCCCGACAGGGGATAAGTCAACAGATACGCAGTATTTT
>TRBJ2-5|.|.|TRBV29-1
CSAPRGDGTQYF
TGCAGCGCTCCGAGGGGGGACGGGACCCAGTACTTC
>TRBJ2-1|many|TRBD2|TRBV5-1
CASSASGRDHNEQFF
TGCGCCAGCAGTGCTAGCGGGAGGGACCACAATGAGCAGTTCTTC
>TRBJ2-7|.|.|TRBV7-9
CASSLLGAGSYEQYF
TGTGCCAGCAGTCTGCTGGGGGCGGGATCCTACGAGCAGTACTTC
>TRBJ2-7|.|TRBD2|TRBV5-6
CASSPGLALVEQYF
TGTGCCAGCAGCCCGGGACTAGCTTTGGTCGAGCAGTACTTC
>TRBJ2-7|.|TRBD1|TRBV29-1
CSVGFQGVRYEQYF
TGCAGCGTGGGATTCCAGGGGGTTCGATACGAGCAGTACTTC
>TRBJ2-7|many|TRBD2|TRBV19
CASSISGSPYEQYF
TGTGCCAGCAGTATTAGCGGGAGCCCCTACGAGCAGTACTTC
>TRBJ2-2|few|TRBD2|TRBV2
CASSESGSFTGELFF
TGTGCCAGCAGTGAGAGCGGGAGCTTCACCGGGGAGCTGTTTTTT
>TRBJ2-1|few|.|TRBV9
CASSVHWRNSYNEQFF
TGTGCCAGCAGCGTACACTGGCGGAACTCCTACAATGAGCAGTTCTTC
>TRBJ2-3|many|.|TRBV5-1
CASSPEGDSTDTQYF
TGCGCCAGCAGCCCGGAAGGGGATAGCACAGATACGCAGTATTTT
>TRBJ1-4|.|.|TRBV28
CASSTRMGQTNEKLFF
TGTGCCAGCAGCACCCGGATGGGGCAAACTAATGAAAAACTGTTTTTT
>TRBJ2-5|many|TRBD2|TRBV27
CASSLSGLAGVGTQYF
TGTGCCAGCAGTTTATCGGGACTAGCGGGAGTCGGGACCCAGTACTTC
>TRBJ2-5|many|TRBD2|TRBV5-1
CASSSWGGETQYF
TGCGCCAGCAGCTCCTGGGGGGGGGAGACCCAGTACTTC
>TRBJ1-3|few|.|TRBV6-1
CASRTGSEGGNTIYF
TGTGCCAGCAGAACAGGTTCCGAGGGGGGAAACACCATATATTTT
>TRBJ1-1|many|.|TRBV28
CASSPNGRANTEAFF
TGTGCCAGCAGTCCGAATGGACGGGCGAACACTGAAGCTTTCTTT
>TRBJ2-7|.|.|TRBV2
CASSVFSGLSYEQYF
TGTGCCAGCAGTGTTTTTAGCGGCCTCTCCTACGAGCAGTACTTC
>TRBJ1-1|once|.|TRBV30
CAWSVPLATEAFF
TGTGCCTGGAGTGTTCCCCTGGCCACTGAAGCTTTCTTT
>TRBJ2-2|.|.|TRBV24-1
CATSQGYTGELFF
TGTGCCACCTCCCAGGGATACACCGGGGAGCTGTTTTTT